This T cell receptor (beta chain) derives from a study of identical twins. TCRdb used MiXCR to reprocess the 5' RACE reads, holding one entry per CDR3 protein. The sample has about 240,000 distinct CDR3 sequences, approximately 7.9% seen once. Study-wide results and limits: Abundant beta clonotypes from cord blood had fewer insertions, unlike memory repertoires, which showed none. The same donors were not followed; conclusions instead depended on cross-sectional statistical analysis. Low generation probability was overrepresented in out-of-frame alpha sequences shared by twins.

The CDR3 is 13 residues long. V was cut by 6 bases and J by 7 bases, with 15 bases left in between. Per germline, CDR1 SGHVS and CDR2 FQNEAQ. Points on this clonotype: No antigen is known for it.

These records were also assigned to another study, of yellow fever vaccine responses in identical twins. From that study: Reportedly, the T cell response mounted by twins to vaccine seemed partly convergent, partly personalized.

The sample was CD8+ T cells sorted from blood. The TCR originated in a woman between 18 and 29 years old in good health. J is TRBJ2-5 and V is TRBV7-8; tentative D call: TRBD2 (6 bases). The CDR3 DNA reads TGTGCCAGCAGGGGTAGCGGCACAAGGACCCAGTACTTC. The encoded protein is CASRGSGTRTQYF.